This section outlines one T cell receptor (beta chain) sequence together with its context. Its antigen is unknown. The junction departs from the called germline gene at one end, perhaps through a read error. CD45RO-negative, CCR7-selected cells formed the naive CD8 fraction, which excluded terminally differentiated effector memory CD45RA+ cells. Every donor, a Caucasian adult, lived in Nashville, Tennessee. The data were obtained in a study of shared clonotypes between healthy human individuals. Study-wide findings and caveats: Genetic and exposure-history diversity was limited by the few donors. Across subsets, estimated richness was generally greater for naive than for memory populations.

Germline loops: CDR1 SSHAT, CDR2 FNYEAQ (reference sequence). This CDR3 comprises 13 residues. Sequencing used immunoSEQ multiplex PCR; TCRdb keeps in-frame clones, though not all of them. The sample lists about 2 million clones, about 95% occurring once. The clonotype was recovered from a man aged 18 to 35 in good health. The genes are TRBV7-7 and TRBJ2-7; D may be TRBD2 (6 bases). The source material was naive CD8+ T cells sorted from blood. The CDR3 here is CASSFGLSYEQYF. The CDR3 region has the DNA TGTGCTAGCAGCTTTGGACTATCCTACGAGCAGTACTTC. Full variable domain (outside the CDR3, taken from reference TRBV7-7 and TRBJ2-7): GAGVSQSPRYKVTKRGQDVTLRCDPISSHATLYWYQQALGQGPEFLTYFNYEAQPDKSGLPSDRFSAERPEGSISTLTIQRTEQRDSAMYRCASSFGLSYEQYFGPGTRLTVT.